This T cell receptor (beta chain) is drawn from a study of T cells in Graves' hyperthyroidism and ophthalmopathy. Study-level information: Peripheral blood samples were taken at initial diagnosis, prior to any treatment. Findings and caveats of the study: Blood also contained most expanded thyroid clonotypes above 0.001.

Absence of ophthalmopathy progression within 18 months defined stable Graves' hyperthyroidism. Patients were excluded because of uncontrolled infection, other autoimmune disease, pregnancy or lactation. Authors of the study amplified TCR beta CDR3 regions from RNA transcripts. The study used the HTBI primer set for a first-round RT-PCR of the TCR CDR3. MiXCR, applied by TCRdb to the multiplex PCR reads, yields one record per CDR3 protein. The table has 350,000 to 450,000 distinct CDR3 sequences, 14% seen once. This clonotype turned up a few times. The antigen is not known. The source material was blood. This sequence originates from an older woman with Graves' hyperthyroidism.

As DNA, the CDR3 is TGTGCCAGCAGCCCTCAGCAGGGGAGCGAGCAGTACTTC. Translated, it gives CASSPQQGSEQYF. The rearrangement uses TRBV7-3 and TRBJ2-7, with a possible D match to TRBD1 (6 bases). The CDR3 is made up of 13 amino acids. V dropped 5 bases and J dropped 6 bases, with 14 bases sitting between them. Germline values: CDR1 SGHTA, CDR2 FQGTGA.